Listed below are T cell receptor beta chains from one sample, sequenced in a study of blood T cell repertoires in COVID-19. The table came from immunoSEQ multiplex PCR; TCRdb's copy has only in-frame clones and leaves some out. Altogether 90,000 or so clones are present, around nine tenths being singletons, with the ten largest covering around 10%. Sequencing was done on a sample of peripheral blood. All receptors derive from a man older than 75 with acute or convalescent COVID-19. Each CDR3 is given with its conserved first and last residue. The D gene is left open where the match is weak. The listing skips clone size in some rows; elsewhere it reads once, few, many or a size class.

size	V	D	J	CDR3	DNA
-	TRBV29-1	-	TRBJ1-4	CSGRDTPNEKLFF	TGCAGCGGAAGGGACACTCCTAATGAAAAACTGTTTTTT
-	TRBV5-4	-	TRBJ2-2	CASSLARGGFGPIGELFF	TGTGCCAGCAGCTTGGCAAGGGGAGGTTTTGGTCCCATCGGGGAGCTGTTTTTT
-	TRBV11-2	-	TRBJ2-4	CASSFAGPENIQYF	TGTGCCAGCAGCTTTGCCGGTCCGGAAAACATTCAGTACTTC
-	TRBV4-2	-	TRBJ1-2	CASSQDWGVNYGYTF	TGTGCCAGCAGCCAAGATTGGGGGGTTAACTATGGCTACACCTTC
once	TRBV28	-	TRBJ1-2	CATAGNNGYTF	TGCGCCACCGCAGGGAATAATGGCTACACCTTC
-	TRBV18	-	TRBJ1-5	CASSPQSRDNQPQHF	TGTGCCAGCTCACCACAATCCAGGGACAATCAGCCCCAGCATTTT
-	TRBV5-4	TRBD1	TRBJ2-2	CASSLLWDRGITGELFF	TGTGCCAGCAGCTTACTTTGGGACAGGGGTATTACCGGGGAGCTGTTTTTT
-	TRBV28	TRBD1	TRBJ2-7	CASSGSGTGGLYEQYF	TGTGCCAGCAGTGGCTCCGGGACAGGGGGTTTATACGAGCAGTACTTC
-	TRBV23-1	-	TRBJ1-1	CASSQSYVEGNTEAFF	TGCGCCAGCAGTCAATCGTACGTGGAGGGGAACACTGAAGCTTTCTTT
few	TRBV10-3	-	TRBJ1-2	CAISDVQEYGYTF	TGTGCCATCAGTGATGTACAGGAATATGGCTACACCTTC
-	TRBV9	TRBD1	TRBJ2-4	CASSHRDRAAKNIQYF	TGTGCCAGCAGCCACCGGGACAGGGCGGCCAAAAACATTCAGTACTTC
once	TRBV3-1/TRBV3-2	TRBD2	TRBJ2-2	CASSGTSGGAGELFF	TGTGCCAGCAGCGGGACTAGCGGGGGGGCCGGGGAGCTGTTTTTT
-	TRBV2	TRBD1	TRBJ2-5	CASRGTALATQYF	TGTGCCAGCAGAGGGACAGCTCTGGCGACCCAGTACTTC